This is a list of T cell receptor beta chains from one sample in a study of vaccination and CD4 T cells after COVID-19. TCRdb ran MiXCR on the PCR reads and lists one entry per CDR3 protein. The table lists more than 15,000 distinct CDR3 sequences, roughly half of them singletons. Their antigens remain unidentified. This specimen was CD4+ T cells from blood, cultured in vitro, taken before SARS-CoV-2 vaccination. The source of these receptors is a human donor who had recovered from COVID-19. The CDR3 runs from the conserved cysteine through the conserved F or W. Fields, in order: D gene, V gene, J gene, CDR3 length, clone size, CDR3 DNA, CDR3 protein. A D gene is named only where the DNA matches it firmly. A row's size may be missing; if present it is once, few, many or a size class.

d_call: TRBD1
v_call: TRBV20-1
j_call: TRBJ2-7
cdr3_length: 15
clone_size: -
cdr3_nt: TGCAGTCCTAGACGAACGCTTACAGGGGGCTCCGAGCAGTACTTC
cdr3_aa: CSPRRTLTGGSEQYF

d_call: -
v_call: TRBV15
j_call: TRBJ1-2
cdr3_length: 15
clone_size: -
cdr3_nt: TGTGCCACCAGCAGAGATAAGGGACTGGACTATGGCTACACCTTC
cdr3_aa: CATSRDKGLDYGYTF

d_call: -
v_call: TRBV11-2
j_call: TRBJ2-1
cdr3_length: 12
clone_size: -
cdr3_nt: TGTGCCAGCAGCTCCTCTCGGAATGAGCAGTTCTTC
cdr3_aa: CASSSSRNEQFF

d_call: -
v_call: TRBV5-1
j_call: TRBJ1-6
cdr3_length: 14
clone_size: -
cdr3_nt: TGCGCCAGCAGCTCCGCTTTGGGTAATTCACCCCTCCACTTT
cdr3_aa: CASSSALGNSPLHF

d_call: TRBD2
v_call: TRBV11-2
j_call: TRBJ2-1
cdr3_length: 12
clone_size: -
cdr3_nt: TGTGCCAGCAGCCCCAGCGGGGACGAGCAGTTCTTC
cdr3_aa: CASSPSGDEQFF

d_call: -
v_call: TRBV6-1
j_call: TRBJ1-2
cdr3_length: 13
clone_size: -
cdr3_nt: TGTGCCAGCAGGGACAGCGCCAGCTATGGCTACACCTTC
cdr3_aa: CASRDSASYGYTF

d_call: TRBD1
v_call: TRBV6-1
j_call: TRBJ2-3
cdr3_length: 16
clone_size: few
cdr3_nt: TGTGCCAGCAGCAACCTGGACAGGGGAGACACAGATACGCAGTATTTT
cdr3_aa: CASSNLDRGDTDTQYF

d_call: -
v_call: TRBV20-1
j_call: TRBJ1-1
cdr3_length: 13
clone_size: few
cdr3_nt: TGCAGTGCTAGGCAAGGGGGGATGACTGAAGCTTTCTTT
cdr3_aa: CSARQGGMTEAFF

d_call: -
v_call: TRBV20-1
j_call: TRBJ2-1
cdr3_length: 14
clone_size: few
cdr3_nt: TGCAGTGCTAGGTTTCAGGGGTCCTACAATGAGCAGTTCTTC
cdr3_aa: CSARFQGSYNEQFF

d_call: -
v_call: TRBV24-1
j_call: TRBJ2-5
cdr3_length: 21
clone_size: -
cdr3_nt: TGTGCCACCAGTGATTTCCTGACCTACCCCCTGTCCGGGGGCAGTGGGGAGACCCAGTACTTC
cdr3_aa: CATSDFLTYPLSGGSGETQYF

d_call: TRBD1
v_call: TRBV15
j_call: TRBJ2-5
cdr3_length: 15
clone_size: few
cdr3_nt: TGTGCCACCAGCAGAGGGACAGGGGAAAGGGAGACCCAGTACTTC
cdr3_aa: CATSRGTGERETQYF

d_call: TRBD1
v_call: TRBV27
j_call: TRBJ1-5
cdr3_length: 17
clone_size: -
cdr3_nt: TGTGCCAGCAGTGCCTCGGACAGGCCGAAGGGCAATCAGCCCCAGCATTTT
cdr3_aa: CASSASDRPKGNQPQHF

d_call: -
v_call: TRBV20-1
j_call: TRBJ1-1
cdr3_length: 13
clone_size: -
cdr3_nt: TGCAGTGCCCGAGGACGGATGAACACTGAAGCTTTCTTT
cdr3_aa: CSARGRMNTEAFF

d_call: -
v_call: TRBV7-8
j_call: TRBJ2-5
cdr3_length: 12
clone_size: few
cdr3_nt: TGTGCCAGCAGCTTAATTTTAGAGACCCAGTACTTC
cdr3_aa: CASSLILETQYF

d_call: TRBD1
v_call: TRBV19
j_call: TRBJ1-2
cdr3_length: 14
clone_size: -
cdr3_nt: TGTGCCAGTATTCAACAGGGGGCTCTCTATGGCTACACCTTC
cdr3_aa: CASIQQGALYGYTF

d_call: -
v_call: TRBV7-8
j_call: TRBJ2-5
cdr3_length: 23
clone_size: once
cdr3_nt: -
cdr3_aa: CASTNQTSMYLCASKTSLETQYF

d_call: -
v_call: TRBV28
j_call: TRBJ1-2
cdr3_length: 15
clone_size: -
cdr3_nt: TGTGCCAGCAGTTTACCCCTGGGCAGGGGAAAGGGCTACACCTTC
cdr3_aa: CASSLPLGRGKGYTF

d_call: -
v_call: TRBV19
j_call: TRBJ1-5
cdr3_length: 15
clone_size: -
cdr3_nt: TGTGCCAGTAGTATACAGGGGAGGAGCAATCAGTCCCAGCATTTT
cdr3_aa: CASSIQGRSNQSQHF

d_call: TRBD1
v_call: TRBV6-1
j_call: TRBJ1-5
cdr3_length: 13
clone_size: few
cdr3_nt: TGTGCCAGCAGGGGGACAGTCGGTCAGCCCCAGCATTTT
cdr3_aa: CASRGTVGQPQHF

d_call: -
v_call: TRBV6-1
j_call: TRBJ2-1
cdr3_length: 11
clone_size: once
cdr3_nt: TGTGCCAGCAGTAGGGGTGATGAGCAGTTCTTC
cdr3_aa: CASSRGDEQFF

d_call: -
v_call: TRBV21-1
j_call: TRBJ1-1
cdr3_length: 16
clone_size: few
cdr3_nt: TGTGCCAGCAGCCCAAGACAGGGGACCATGAACACTGAAGCTTTCTTT
cdr3_aa: CASSPRQGTMNTEAFF

d_call: -
v_call: TRBV20-1
j_call: TRBJ1-2
cdr3_length: 13
clone_size: -
cdr3_nt: TGCAGTGCCCAGGCCCGGGATAACTATGGCTACACCTTC
cdr3_aa: CSAQARDNYGYTF

d_call: -
v_call: TRBV12-3/TRBV12-4
j_call: TRBJ2-7
cdr3_length: 12
clone_size: -
cdr3_nt: TGTGCCAGCTCCTACCTCTCCTACGAGCAGTACTTC
cdr3_aa: CASSYLSYEQYF

d_call: TRBD1
v_call: TRBV7-2
j_call: TRBJ1-2
cdr3_length: 16
clone_size: few
cdr3_nt: TGTGCCAGCAGCTTAGGGGGGACAGGGGCCAACTATGGCTACACCTTC
cdr3_aa: CASSLGGTGANYGYTF

d_call: -
v_call: TRBV6-2/TRBV6-3
j_call: TRBJ1-1
cdr3_length: 17
clone_size: -
cdr3_nt: TGTGCCAGCAGTTGGGGGAGGGGCCGACGGAGGAGCACTGAAGCTTTCTTT
cdr3_aa: CASSWGRGRRRSTEAFF

d_call: -
v_call: TRBV7-9
j_call: TRBJ2-5
cdr3_length: 14
clone_size: -
cdr3_nt: TGTGCCAGCAGCCCCCACGGGGTCCAAGAGACCCAGTACTTC
cdr3_aa: CASSPHGVQETQYF

d_call: TRBD2
v_call: TRBV20-1
j_call: TRBJ2-1
cdr3_length: 14
clone_size: few
cdr3_nt: TGCAGTGCTAGGCTAGCGGGGGGGCGTAATGAGCAGTTCTTC
cdr3_aa: CSARLAGGRNEQFF

d_call: -
v_call: TRBV10-3
j_call: TRBJ1-2
cdr3_length: 14
clone_size: -
cdr3_nt: TGTGCCGCCCGTCCCCCCAGGGCTAACTATGGCTACACCTTC
cdr3_aa: CAARPPRANYGYTF

d_call: TRBD2
v_call: TRBV20-1
j_call: TRBJ2-3
cdr3_length: 17
clone_size: -
cdr3_nt: TGCAGTGCATGGCCCAACACGGCTAGCGGATCTACAGATACGCAGTATTTT
cdr3_aa: CSAWPNTASGSTDTQYF

d_call: -
v_call: TRBV28
j_call: TRBJ2-7
cdr3_length: 11
clone_size: -
cdr3_nt: TGTGCCATCATGGGGGATCGAGAGCAGTACTTC
cdr3_aa: CAIMGDREQYF

d_call: -
v_call: TRBV10-3
j_call: TRBJ1-2
cdr3_length: 14
clone_size: -
cdr3_nt: TGTGCCATCAGTGGGACGACTTCTAACTATGGCTACACCTTC
cdr3_aa: CAISGTTSNYGYTF

d_call: -
v_call: TRBV28
j_call: TRBJ1-5
cdr3_length: 14
clone_size: -
cdr3_nt: TGTGCCAGCAGCTCACAGGGTATGAATCAGCCCCAGCATTTT
cdr3_aa: CASSSQGMNQPQHF

d_call: -
v_call: TRBV6-1
j_call: TRBJ1-2
cdr3_length: 13
clone_size: -
cdr3_nt: TGTGCCGGCAGGACTTCTTCTAACTATGGCTACACCTTC
cdr3_aa: CAGRTSSNYGYTF

d_call: TRBD1
v_call: TRBV27
j_call: TRBJ1-6
cdr3_length: 15
clone_size: medium-sized
cdr3_nt: TGTGCCAGCAGTTCAACCGGGACAGGGTATTCACCCCTCCACTTT
cdr3_aa: CASSSTGTGYSPLHF

d_call: -
v_call: TRBV5-6
j_call: TRBJ1-2
cdr3_length: 16
clone_size: -
cdr3_nt: TGTGCCAGCAGCTCCCCGGCCGACAGGACGAACTATGGCTACACCTTC
cdr3_aa: CASSSPADRTNYGYTF

d_call: TRBD1
v_call: TRBV15
j_call: TRBJ2-1
cdr3_length: 17
clone_size: few
cdr3_nt: TGTGCCACCAGCAGGGGGGTTCCGGGACAGGGGACCCATGAGCAGTTCTTC
cdr3_aa: CATSRGVPGQGTHEQFF

d_call: -
v_call: TRBV6-1
j_call: TRBJ2-7
cdr3_length: 15
clone_size: once
cdr3_nt: TGTGCCAGCAGTGGGCCATCCACAGGTCCATACGAGCAGTACTTC
cdr3_aa: CASSGPSTGPYEQYF

d_call: -
v_call: TRBV20-1
j_call: TRBJ1-1
cdr3_length: 12
clone_size: few
cdr3_nt: TGCAGTGCTCATTGGGGGGGCACTGAAGCTTTCTTT
cdr3_aa: CSAHWGGTEAFF

d_call: TRBD1
v_call: TRBV11-3
j_call: TRBJ1-1
cdr3_length: 15
clone_size: -
cdr3_nt: TGTGCCAGCAGCTCCCGACAGGGACTCCGTTTGGAGGCTTTCTTT
cdr3_aa: CASSSRQGLRLEAFF

d_call: TRBD1
v_call: TRBV28
j_call: TRBJ1-6
cdr3_length: 13
clone_size: few
cdr3_nt: TGTGCCAGCACCCGGGACAGCAATTCACCCCTCCACTTT
cdr3_aa: CASTRDSNSPLHF

d_call: -
v_call: TRBV19
j_call: TRBJ2-5
cdr3_length: 14
clone_size: -
cdr3_nt: TGTGCCAGTAGTATAGGGTCCAGGGGCGAGACCCAGTACTTC
cdr3_aa: CASSIGSRGETQYF

d_call: -
v_call: TRBV6-1
j_call: TRBJ1-6
cdr3_length: 12
clone_size: -
cdr3_nt: TGTGCCAGCGCGAGGAGGTACTCACCCCTCCACTTT
cdr3_aa: CASARRYSPLHF